These 23 T cell receptor beta chains were all obtained from the same sample, sequenced in a study of OX40 agonist ivuxolimab in advanced cancers. Clones were sequenced by immunoSEQ multiplex PCR, and TCRdb holds only the in-frame ones, with some missing. The sample has 150,000 to 170,000 clones, roughly 92% seen once. The sample here was CD4+ or CD8+ T cells sorted from blood, taken in a trial of the OX40 agonist ivuxolimab. The origin of the receptors is an adult with an advanced solid tumor such as melanoma, head and neck, liver or kidney cancer.

The gene calls are TRBV25-1 and TRBJ2-5; a possible D gene is TRBD1 (5 bases). Germline V lookup: CDR1 MGHDK, CDR2 SYGVNS. Trimming cost V 1 base and J 5 bases, with 17 bases left between them. This CDR3 is 16 amino acids long. CDR3 protein: CASSESVPRQIETQYF. For the CDR3, the DNA is TGTGCCAGCAGTGAATCCGTCCCCCGACAGATCGAGACCCAGTACTTC. The full variable domain, rest sourced from reference TRBV25-1 and TRBJ2-5, is EADIYQTPRYLVIGTGKKITLECSQTMGHDKMYWYQQDPGMELHLIHYSYGVNSTEKGDLSSESTVSRIRTEHFPLTLESARPSHTSQYLCASSESVPRQIETQYFGPGTRLLVL.

A single count supports this clone. The rearrangement uses TRBV5-1 and TRBJ1-4; TRBD1 matches 10 bases. The CDR3 spans 16 residues. Losses at the gene ends were 0 bases for V and 5 bases for J; bases not matched to a gene: 4. Germline V gene lookup returns CDR1 SGHRS and CDR2 YFSETQ. As DNA, the CDR3 is TGCGCCAGCAGCTTGGTCGGACAGGGGGGAAATGAAAAACTGTTTTTT. This codes for CASSLVGQGGNEKLFF.

The chain uses TRBV2 and TRBJ2-3; D unclear. Germline V gene lookup returns CDR1 SNHLY and CDR2 FYNNEI. Trimming shortened V by 5 bases and J by 4 bases, and 7 bases separated the two germline ends. The CDR3 spans 12 residues. CDR3 bases: TGTGCCAGCAGTTCGATAGCAGATACGCAGTATTTT. This translates into CASSSIADTQYF.

This clone was recorded once. The chain links TRBV7-9 to TRBJ1-1; D might be TRBD1 (6 bases). Germline loops: CDR1 SEHNR, CDR2 FQNEAQ (reference sequence). The V end lost 7 bases, the J end lost 4 bases, and 19 bases lay between the germline ends. This CDR3 is 15 amino acids long. The CDR3: CASTPWGGRGTEAFF. The CDR3 DNA reads as TGTGCCAGCACCCCCTGGGGGGGCCGCGGCACTGAAGCTTTCTTT.

The chain combines TRBV19 with TRBJ1-4; a weak D match, TRBD1 (6 bases). V was shortened by 6 bases and J by 0 bases, with 17 bases between the two germline ends. Germline CDR1 and CDR2: LNHDA and SQIVND (reference sequence). The CDR3 has 17 amino acids. CDR3 in DNA: TGTGCCAGTAGAACCTCTCGGACAGTCTCAACTAATGAAAAACTGTTTTTT. Its protein product is CASRTSRTVSTNEKLFF. The full variable domain, in which reference TRBV19 and TRBJ1-4 provide the parts outside the CDR3, is DGGITQSPKYLFRKEGQNVTLSCEQNLNHDAMYWYRQDPGQGLRLIYYSQIVNDFQKGDIAEGYSVSREKKESFPLTVTSAQKNPTAFYLCASRTSRTVSTNEKLFFGSGTQLSVL.

The rearrangement joins TRBV18 to TRBJ1-3; 9 positions match TRBD1. The germline gives CDR1 KGHSH, CDR2 LQKENI. This CDR3 spans 15 amino acids. V was pared by 3 bases and J by 2 bases, with 2 bases of the junction left unmatched. Here the CDR3 reads CASSPRDRAGNTIYF. CDR3 bases: TGTGCCAGCTCACCCCGGGACAGGGCTGGAAACACCATATATTTT.

V usage is TRBV9 and J usage is TRBJ2-3; 10 bases fit TRBD2. The junction had 1 base not matched to a gene; V was cut back by 0 bases and J by 6 bases. CDR1 is SGDLS, CDR2 YYNGEE, per germline. The CDR3 is 14 amino acids. This CDR3 reads CASSVVLAGDTQYF. CDR3 DNA sequence: TGTGCCAGCAGCGTAGTACTAGCGGGGGATACGCAGTATTTT. Drawing the rest from reference TRBV9 and TRBJ2-3, the complete variable domain is DSGVTQTPKHLITATGQRVTLRCSPRSGDLSVYWYQQSLDQGLQFLIQYYNGEERAKGNILERFSAQQFPDLHSELNLSSLELGDSALYFCASSVVLAGDTQYFGPGTRLTVL.

The V call is TRBV7-2, the J call TRBJ1-1, with 10 bases aligning to TRBD1. Germline CDR1 reads SGHTA; CDR2 reads FQGNSA. The V and J ends lost 2 bases and 4 bases, in that order; junction bases with no gene match: 7. CDR3 size: 16 residues. CDR3 sequence: CASSLHMDRGSTEAFF. Written as DNA, the CDR3 is TGTGCCAGCAGCTTACATATGGACAGGGGGAGCACTGAAGCTTTCTTT.

The chain is built from TRBV5-8 and TRBJ1-1, with no clear D. The germline V and J ends were trimmed by 1 base and 1 base, with 11 bases remaining between them. The CDR3 has 15 residues. Germline lookup yields CDR1 SGHTS and CDR2 YDEGEE. In nucleotides, the CDR3 is TGTGCCAGCAGCTTGATGGTCTCCAGGAACACTGAAGCTTTCTTT. Its translation: CASSLMVSRNTEAFF.

A single count supports this clone. The chain links TRBV7-6 to TRBJ1-1, with D maybe TRBD1 (6 bases). Germline CDR1 is SGHVS and CDR2 is FNYEAQ. The germline V and J ends were trimmed by 5 bases and 5 bases, with 9 bases remaining between them. There are 12 residues in the CDR3. The CDR3 DNA follows: TGTGCCAGCAGCCCAGACAGGACTGAAGCTTTCTTT. Translating it yields CASSPDRTEAFF. The variable domain in full, completed from reference TRBV7-6 and TRBJ1-1, reads GAGVSQSPRYKVTKRGQDVALRCDPISGHVSLYWYRQALGQGPEFLTYFNYEAQQDKSGLPNDRFSAERPEGSISTLTIQRTEQRDSAMYRCASSPDRTEAFFGQGTRLTVV.

V usage is TRBV28 and J usage is TRBJ2-3; D may be TRBD2 (5 bases). The length of the CDR3 is 13 residues. Germline V lookup: CDR1 MDHEN, CDR2 SYDVKM. The V end was cut by 11 bases, the J end by 1 base, with 13 bases between. The CDR3 DNA reads as TGTGCCTACAACCGGGAACGCACAGATACGCAGTATTTT. Translated, it gives CAYNRERTDTQYF.

V and J are TRBV6-1 and TRBJ1-5, with 9 bases matching TRBD1. The germline V gene has CDR1 MNHNS and CDR2 SASEGT. CDR3 length: 13 amino acids. Germline trimming cut 7 bases from V and 5 bases from J; bases unmatched to any gene: 3. The chain's CDR3 is CASIWTGDQPQHF. The CDR3 bases are TGTGCCAGCATTTGGACAGGGGATCAGCCCCAGCATTTT.

The chain joins TRBV5-1 to TRBJ2-7, with 7 nucleotides matching TRBD1. J lost 0 bases, V lost 7 bases, and 7 bases had no gene match. Germline V CDR1 and CDR2: SGHRS, YFSETQ. This CDR3 is built from 14 residues. CDR3 loop: CASRPRDSSYEQYF. The CDR3 nucleotides read TGCGCCAGCCGTCCCAGGGACAGCTCCTACGAGCAGTACTTC.

The chain is built from TRBV4-1 and TRBJ2-3; 9 nucleotides agree with TRBD2. Looked up from germline, CDR1 is MGHRA and CDR2 is YSYEKL. V shed 4 bases, J shed 3 bases, and the junction held 8 bases outside the gene matches. This CDR3 contains 16 residues. The CDR3 DNA follows: TGCGCCAGCAGCCTACTTCGCGGGGGGGCAACAGATACGCAGTATTTT. Protein sequence: CASSLLRGGATDTQYF.

The chain combines TRBV4-2 with TRBJ2-2, with D hard to call. CDR3 length: 15 residues. Germline assignment: CDR1 LGHNA and CDR2 YNFKEQ. V lost 1 base to trimming and J lost 1 base, with 7 bases between them. CDR3 DNA: TGTGCCAGCAGCCAAGTTGGGGAGAACACCGGGGAGCTGTTTTTT. Its translation is CASSQVGENTGELFF.

CDR3 DNA: TGTGCCAGCAGCCCGAGGGGAAGGGGGCTGGGGCCTGAAGCTTTCTTT. Translated, it gives CASSPRGRGLGPEAFF. The rearrangement uses TRBV14 and TRBJ1-1; 7 bases are a match to TRBD1. With V trimmed by 4 bases and J by 6 bases, 14 bases remained unmatched. The germline gives CDR1 SGHDN, CDR2 FVKESK. This CDR3 contains 16 residues. The whole variable domain, remainder taken from reference TRBV14 and TRBJ1-1, is EAGVTQFPSHSVIEKGQTVTLRCDPISGHDNLYWYRRVMGKEIKFLLHFVKESKQDESGMPNNRFLAERTGGTYSTLKVQPAELEDSGVYFCASSPRGRGLGPEAFFGQGTRLTVV.

The CDR3 bases are TGTGCCAGCAGCTCCGACCGGGACACTGAAGCTTTCTTT. Translating gives CASSSDRDTEAFF. V usage is TRBV5-4 and J usage is TRBJ1-1; D is ambiguous. The CDR3 length is 13 residues. Germline V gene data show CDR1 as SGHNT and CDR2 as YYREEE (reference sequence). V was cut by 3 bases and J by 3 bases, with 9 bases left in between.

CDR3 in amino acids: CASSQTGRRTNEKLFF. The CDR3 nucleotides are TGCGCCAGCAGCCAAACCGGGAGGAGAACTAATGAAAAACTGTTTTTT. V is TRBV4-3 and J is TRBJ1-4; unclear D gene. CDR1 and CDR2 (germline): LGHNA, YSLEER. The CDR3 spans 16 residues. With 2 bases removed from V and 1 base from J, the gap between germline ends came to 11 bases.

The chain uses TRBV5-1 and TRBJ2-1; TRBD2 matches 11 bases. The V gene's germline CDR1 is SGHRS and CDR2 YFSETQ. The CDR3 consists of 18 residues. V trimming: 0 bases; J trimming: 7 bases; junction bases outside the gene matches: 12. Here the CDR3 DNA reads TGCGCCAGCAGCTTGGACGCTAGCGGGGGGCCAGCTGGGAATGAGCAGTTCTTC. Translating it yields CASSLDASGGPAGNEQFF.

The J gene is TRBJ2-3, the V gene TRBV5-4, with D possibly matching TRBD2 (6 bases). CDR1 SGHNT and CDR2 YYREEE come from the germline V gene (reference sequence). V dropped 0 bases and J dropped 1 base, with 12 bases sitting between them. The CDR3 extends over 16 amino acids. In nucleotides, the CDR3 is TGTGCCAGCAGCTTGGGAGGCGGGGCCCGCACAGATACGCAGTATTTT. Protein: CASSLGGGARTDTQYF.

The chain uses TRBV4-3 and TRBJ2-7; D perhaps matches TRBD1 (6 bases). V dropped 1 base and J dropped 2 bases, with 12 bases sitting between them. The CDR3 contains 15 residues. Germline CDR1 LGHNA, CDR2 YSLEER. The CDR3 sequence: CASSQAPGHPYEQYF. CDR3 bases: TGCGCCAGCAGCCAAGCCCCGGGACACCCCTACGAGCAGTACTTC.

The table lists this clone with a count of one. This chain links TRBV28 with TRBJ2-7; TRBD1 matches 7 bases. The CDR3 length is 14 residues. V was pared by 6 bases and J by 2 bases, with 7 bases of the junction left unmatched. Germline V CDR1 and CDR2: MDHEN, SYDVKM. The CDR3 reads CASSRQGRAYEQYF. The CDR3 DNA follows: TGTGCCAGCAGCCGACAGGGTAGGGCCTACGAGCAGTACTTC. The full variable domain, in which reference TRBV28 and TRBJ2-7 provide the parts outside the CDR3, is DVKVTQSSRYLVKRTGEKVFLECVQDMDHENMFWYRQDPGLGLRLIYFSYDVKMKEKGDIPEGYSVSREKKERFSLILESASTNQTSMYLCASSRQGRAYEQYFGPGTRLTVT.

V and J are TRBV27 and TRBJ2-6; D is possibly TRBD1 (6 bases). The V gene lost 6 bases and the J gene lost 0 bases, with 33 bases spanning the gap. The germline gives CDR1 MNHEY, CDR2 SMNVEV (reference sequence). This CDR3 is 23 amino acids long. DNA of the CDR3: TGTGCCAGCAGCGTACATGGACAGTCCCCAGGACCCGCCCGCTACTCTGGGGCCAACGTCCTGACTTTC. This translates into CASSVHGQSPGPARYSGANVLTF.